The rows below give T cell receptor beta chains drawn from one sample of a study of blood T cell repertoires in COVID-19. Measured with immunoSEQ multiplex PCR; TCRdb has only the in-frame clones, and not every one. Of approximately 120,000 clones listed, 84% are singletons. Sequenced sample: peripheral blood. The receptors come from a woman aged 45-65 years with acute or convalescent COVID-19. Each CDR3 is given with its conserved first and last residue. The D gene is left open where the match is weak. Expanded clones are given a class, and other clones once, few, many or no size at all.

TRBJ1-2,TRBV5-4,few,-,CASSLDRANYGYTF,TGTGCCAGCAGCTTGGACCGGGCTAACTATGGCTACACCTTC
TRBJ1-4,TRBV5-1,-,-,CASSLQGDEKLFF,TGCGCCAGCAGCTTGCAAGGAGACGAAAAACTGTTTTTT
TRBJ1-6,TRBV9,-,-,CASSPMGGLDSPLHF,TGTGCCAGCAGCCCCATGGGGGGGTTAGATTCACCCCTCCACTTT
TRBJ2-5,TRBV5-1,-,TRBD1,CASAIQGAGETQYF,TGCGCCAGCGCCATCCAGGGGGCGGGGGAGACCCAGTACTTC
TRBJ2-2,TRBV5-1,-,-,CASSLAPNTGELFF,TGCGCCAGCAGCTTGGCCCCAAACACCGGGGAGCTGTTTTTT
TRBJ2-7,TRBV11-2,once,TRBD1,CASSLSRDSSYEQYF,TGTGCCAGCAGCCTTTCAAGGGACAGCTCCTACGAGCAGTACTTC
TRBJ1-2,TRBV4-1,once,-,CASSQASDRNPYGYTF,TGCGCCAGCAGCCAAGCGTCAGACAGGAATCCTTATGGCTACACCTTC
TRBJ2-5,TRBV3-1/TRBV3-2,-,TRBD2,CASSLLAGGRLETQYF,TGTGCCAGCAGCCTACTAGCGGGGGGGCGGTTGGAGACCCAGTACTTC
TRBJ1-5,TRBV4-1,-,-,CASSPGQFHQPQHF,TGCGCCAGCAGCCCCGGACAGTTTCATCAGCCCCAGCATTTT
TRBJ1-5,TRBV7-9,-,-,CASSLPSGQPQHF,TGTGCCAGCAGCCTACCCTCCGGTCAGCCCCAGCATTTT
TRBJ1-1,TRBV12-3/TRBV12-4,-,-,CASSRTYEAFF,TGTGCCAGCAGTCGGACTTATGAAGCTTTCTTT
TRBJ1-2,TRBV2,-,-,CASSDLENYGYTF,TGTGCCAGCAGTGACCTCGAGAACTATGGCTACACCTTC
TRBJ2-2,TRBV2,few,TRBD1,CASGDRNTGELFF,TGTGCCAGCGGGGACAGGAACACCGGGGAGCTGTTTTTT
TRBJ1-1,TRBV2,-,-,CASHEDSVNTEAFF,TGTGCCAGCCACGAGGACAGCGTTAACACTGAAGCTTTCTTT
TRBJ2-3,TRBV5-1,-,TRBD2,CASSSGLAGTDTQYF,TGCGCCAGCAGCTCGGGACTAGCGGGGACGGATACGCAGTATTTT
TRBJ2-2,TRBV5-1,-,-,CASSSQGTGELFF,TGCGCCAGCAGCTCGCAGGGGACCGGGGAGCTGTTTTTT
TRBJ1-1,TRBV6-5,-,TRBD1,CASRPRGDVTEAFF,TGTGCCAGCAGGCCCAGGGGGGATGTCACTGAAGCTTTCTTT
TRBJ1-1,TRBV10-3,once,TRBD1,CAISDDRGYTEAFF,TGTGCCATCAGTGATGACAGGGGTTACACTGAAGCTTTCTTT
TRBJ2-3,TRBV14,many,TRBD2,CASSQARGVRTDTQYF,TGTGCCAGCAGCCAAGCGCGGGGGGTTAGGACAGATACGCAGTATTTT
TRBJ1-6,TRBV5-6,few,TRBD1,CASSLPTGGAGSPLHF,TGTGCCAGCAGCTTGCCTACAGGGGGCGCAGGTTCACCCCTCCACTTT
TRBJ2-1,TRBV5-1,-,TRBD1,CASSPGQVNNEQFF,TGCGCCAGCAGCCCCGGACAGGTCAACAATGAGCAGTTCTTC
TRBJ2-7,TRBV9,-,TRBD1,CASSEDRGYEQYF,TGTGCCAGCAGCGAGGACAGGGGATACGAGCAGTACTTC
TRBJ1-2,TRBV30,-,TRBD1,CAWSVQGVTGYGYTF,TGTGCCTGGAGTGTACAGGGGGTCACAGGGTATGGCTACACCTTC
TRBJ1-1,TRBV11-2,-,-,CASSSGIMNTEAFF,TGTGCCAGCAGCTCAGGGATTATGAACACTGAAGCTTTCTTT
TRBJ2-1,TRBV5-1,-,TRBD1,CASSLDGTATYNEQFF,TGCGCCAGCAGCTTGGACGGGACAGCTACCTACAATGAGCAGTTCTTC
TRBJ2-7,TRBV29-1,-,TRBD1,CSVATGSLSYEQYF,TGCAGCGTTGCGACAGGGAGCCTCTCCTACGAGCAGTACTTC
TRBJ1-4,TRBV6-5,-,TRBD1,CASINRGAGEKLFF,TGTGCCAGCATCAACAGGGGGGCGGGTGAAAAACTGTTTTTT
TRBJ1-1,TRBV5-1,-,TRBD1,CASSLEGGQGSPEAFF,TGCGCCAGCAGCCTAGAAGGTGGACAGGGAAGCCCTGAAGCTTTCTTT
TRBJ2-5,TRBV5-6,-,-,CASSFGGVDQYF,TGTGCCAGCAGCTTCGGCGGGGTGGACCAGTACTTC
TRBJ1-1,TRBV7-2,-,-,CASSLVNVGLQAFF,TGTGCCAGCAGCTTAGTCAATGTGGGGCTTCAAGCTTTCTTT
TRBJ1-4,TRBV2,once,-,CASSGSIEKLFF,TGTGCCAGCAGTGGGAGCATCGAAAAACTGTTTTTT
TRBJ2-3,TRBV5-1,once,-,CASSGPGGGTDTQYF,TGCGCCAGCAGCGGGCCAGGCGGGGGCACAGATACGCAGTATTTT
TRBJ1-1,TRBV9,-,-,CASSVEGLVNTEAFF,TGTGCCAGCAGCGTAGAGGGGCTAGTGAACACTGAAGCTTTCTTT
TRBJ1-1,TRBV12-3/TRBV12-4,-,TRBD1,CASGLTGGSEAFF,TGTGCCAGCGGACTTACAGGGGGCTCAGAAGCTTTCTTT
TRBJ1-1,TRBV5-6,few,TRBD1,CASSLQGVEEKAFF,TGTGCCAGCAGCTTACAGGGGGTCGAGGAAAAAGCTTTCTTT
TRBJ2-2,TRBV21-1,-,-,CASTPGTSLDTGELFF,TGTGCCAGCACTCCCGGGACAAGTCTCGACACCGGGGAGCTGTTTTTT
TRBJ2-3,TRBV7-6,-,TRBD1,CASSPKPGQITDTQYF,TGTGCCAGCAGCCCTAAACCGGGACAGATCACAGATACGCAGTATTTT
TRBJ1-2,TRBV5-4,once,TRBD1,CASSSTTGAANYGYTF,TGTGCCAGCAGCTCGACGACAGGGGCGGCTAACTATGGCTACACCTTC
TRBJ1-4,TRBV5-1,-,TRBD1,CASSLAGTGDEKLFF,TGCGCCAGCAGCTTGGCGGGAACAGGGGACGAAAAACTGTTTTTT
TRBJ2-2,TRBV5-1,-,-,CASSREGANTGELFF,TGCGCCAGCAGCCGCGAGGGAGCGAACACCGGGGAGCTGTTTTTT
TRBJ2-3,TRBV24-1,-,-,CATSAARQVQSYADTQYF,TGTGCCACCAGTGCCGCTCGGCAGGTCCAGTCATACGCAGATACGCAGTATTTT
TRBJ1-1,TRBV19,once,-,CATRPRDTEAFF,TGTGCCACCCGCCCCCGGGACACTGAAGCTTTCTTT
TRBJ2-3,TRBV19,-,TRBD2,CASSQAGAPLDTQYF,TGTGCCAGTAGCCAAGCGGGGGCCCCTCTGGATACGCAGTATTTT
TRBJ2-2,TRBV9,-,-,CASSVGPMRVLNGELFF,TGTGCCAGCAGCGTTGGACCGATGAGGGTCTTGAACGGGGAGCTGTTTTTT
TRBJ2-5,TRBV5-4,few,TRBD1,CATNPGTEETQYF,TGTGCCACCAACCCCGGGACAGAAGAGACCCAGTACTTC